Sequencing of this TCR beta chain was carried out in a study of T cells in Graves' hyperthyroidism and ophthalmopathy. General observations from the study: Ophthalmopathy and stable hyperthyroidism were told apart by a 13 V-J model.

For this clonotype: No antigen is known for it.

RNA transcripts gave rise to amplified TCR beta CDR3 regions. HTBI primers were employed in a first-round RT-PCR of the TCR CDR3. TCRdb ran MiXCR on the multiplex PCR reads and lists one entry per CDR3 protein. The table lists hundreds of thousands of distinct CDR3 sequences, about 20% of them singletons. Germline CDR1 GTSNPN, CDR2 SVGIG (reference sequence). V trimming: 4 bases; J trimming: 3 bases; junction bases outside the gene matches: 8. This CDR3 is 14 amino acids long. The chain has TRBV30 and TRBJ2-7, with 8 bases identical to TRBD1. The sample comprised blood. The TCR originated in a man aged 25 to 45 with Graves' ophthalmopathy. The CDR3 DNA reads TGTGCCTGGACAAACAGGGGGAAGAACTACGAGCAGTACTTC. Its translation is CAWTNRGKNYEQYF.